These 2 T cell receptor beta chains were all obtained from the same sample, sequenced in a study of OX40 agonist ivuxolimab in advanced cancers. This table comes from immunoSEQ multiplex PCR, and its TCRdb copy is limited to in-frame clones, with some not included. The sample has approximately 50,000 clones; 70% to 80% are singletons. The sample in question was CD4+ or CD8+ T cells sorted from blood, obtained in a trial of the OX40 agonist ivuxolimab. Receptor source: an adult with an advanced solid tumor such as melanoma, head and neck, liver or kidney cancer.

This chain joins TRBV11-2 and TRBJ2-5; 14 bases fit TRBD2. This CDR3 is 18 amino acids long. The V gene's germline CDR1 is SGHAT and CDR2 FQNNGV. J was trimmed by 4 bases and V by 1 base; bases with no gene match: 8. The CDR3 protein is CASSLGLAGGGLRETQYF. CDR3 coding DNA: TGTGCCAGCAGCTTAGGACTAGCGGGAGGGGGGCTTAGAGAGACCCAGTACTTC.

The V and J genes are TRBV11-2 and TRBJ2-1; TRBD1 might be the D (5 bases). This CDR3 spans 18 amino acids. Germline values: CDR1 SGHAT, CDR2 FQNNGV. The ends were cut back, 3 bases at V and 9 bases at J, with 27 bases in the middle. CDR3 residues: CASSFYPLGQQPRSEQFF. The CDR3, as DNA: TGTGCCAGCAGCTTTTACCCGCTGGGGCAGCAACCTAGGAGTGAGCAGTTCTTC.